This T cell receptor beta chain was captured in a study of a mutant IDH1 vaccine in newly diagnosed glioma (dated by TCRdb to the early 2020s). For the wider study: Patients were given eight vaccinations, in weeks 1, 3, 5, 7, 11, 15, 19 and 23, which matched visits V03 through V10. Vaccination started 4-6 weeks after radiotherapy alone, or was given together with temozolomide cycles in the groups whose treatment included chemotherapy. Of the 32 patients who were treated, around 62% were male and roughly 40% were female, and the mean age was about 40 years. Prior to enrollment, standard therapy consisting of radiotherapy alone, temozolomide alone, or radiochemotherapy with temozolomide had been administered to patients, with the combination being received by most patients. Peripheral blood was drawn at six visits: V03 (baseline), V05, V07, V10, V12 and V13. For exploratory analyses, about 25 treated patients had longitudinal TCRB deep sequencing done wherever samples were available. Points the paper makes about the study in general: Immune responses induced by the vaccine were seen in approximately 92% of patients across multiple MHC alleles. The authors noted that analyses of patient blood samples could not be reproduced because of sample limitations. Selection of PBMC samples for TCRB deep sequencing was based on availability. No apparent relationship was observed between pseudoprogression and alterations in the top peripheral T cell clonotypes detected by TCRB sequencing.

V loses 6 bases, J loses 6 bases, and the germline ends lie 20 bases apart. Per the germline V gene (reference sequence), LNHDA is the CDR1 and SQIVND is the CDR2. The CDR3 measures 16 amino acids from cysteine to phenylalanine. Left in the record is the CDR3 DNA by itself, 48 bases read in frame from the first base. In the case of this clone: Its recognized antigen is unknown. Per-nucleotide qualities are absent, and no much larger clonotype sits a single base away.

The time point label, read with the paper, signifies: week 23, last vaccination. Each vaccine dose, consisting of 300 ug of a 20-mer mutant IDH1 peptide in Montanide, was administered subcutaneously with topical imiquimod. Donors had newly diagnosed WHO grade 3 or 4 IDH1-mutant astrocytomas with loss of nuclear ATRX. The samples were drawn from NOA16, a multicentre, single-arm, open-label phase I trial in Germany that tested a mutant IDH1 peptide vaccine in humans for the first time. Genomic DNA for TCRB sequencing was extracted from EDTA blood using the DNeasy Blood and Tissue Kit. The library was made by the immunoSEQ multiplex PCR assay. Following the manufacturer's protocol, the hsTCRB Kit was used to amplify rearranged TCR beta chain sequences. Sequencing of TCRB libraries was carried out on an Illumina MiSeq. In the original analysis: The proprietary platform of the kit vendor was used for demultiplexing, trimming and gene mapping. The table was pulled from immuneACCESS by TCRdb, which kept in-frame rearrangements only. Such tables lose some clones; where checked, under half of the loss comes from unresolved V genes, and the rest has no known cause. V, J and clone size are those of that table, while D and trimming were read from the DNA. The sample includes around 60,000 clones, with 70% to 90% observed a single time. The ten largest clones add up to 3.5% to 4.5% of the sample.

The V and J genes are TRBV19 and TRBJ1-4, with TRBD1 as a weak D call on 6 bases. The specimen was PBMCs, collected from a glioma patient whose treatment included an IDH1 peptide vaccine. The source of this sequence is a man aged 25 to 40 with glioma. The CDR3 protein: CASRRRGQTLYEKLFF. The DNA sequence is TGTGCCAGTAGAAGGCGGGGGCAGACTCTATATGAAAAACTGTTTTTT.